What follows is one T cell receptor (beta chain) and its context. This clone's antigen is unknown. No much larger clonotype is one base removed from it; base qualities were not supplied. The data originate from a study of circulating and synovial CD4+ cells in juvenile arthritis (dated by TCRdb to between 2012 and 2015). Looking at the study overall: TCRbeta CDR3 repertoires of circulating HLA-DR+ CD4 T cells, bulk blood CD4 T cells and synovial CD4 T cells were compared within each patient. The goal of repertoire sequencing was to confirm that a circulating synovial-like CD4 T cell subset was enriched in synovial clonotypes. General study outcomes and caveats: Overlap with synovium increased with sequencing depth, so measured shared-clonotype fractions likely underestimated the full repertoire overlap. Because T cell genome counts in CPL samples and bulk blood CD4 samples differed by at least an order of magnitude, sample-size effects were addressed. Circulating pathogenic-like lymphocytes clustered together with synovial T cells, and compared with bulk blood, the circulating pathogenic-like lymphocytes shared a substantially higher fraction of CDR3 sequences with synovium. No difference between circulating pathogenic-like lymphocytes and bulk blood T cells was detected by traditional Vbeta family usage analysis. Synovial and circulating pathogenic-like lymphocyte repertoires were less diverse than bulk blood CD4 repertoires, and some CPL samples were as oligoclonal as synovium.

The CDR3 runs 16 amino acids, cysteine and phenylalanine included. Only the CDR3 DNA stays, 48 bases, in frame from base 1. CDR1 and CDR2 are read off the germline V gene as SGHRS and YFSETQ. Relative to germline, V is 0 bases shorter and J is 4 bases shorter, with 17 bases between their ends. The library came from the immunoSEQ multiplex PCR assay. TCRbeta CDR3 sequencing was carried out by an external provider as a commercial service. The original methods were these. The analyses relied on productive nucleotide sequences along with amino acid sequences obtained through in silico translation. Diversity was quantified by Renyi entropy over a range of alpha values, with sample size equalised by taking the median of 200 repeated subsamples. The distance between each pair of repertoires was calculated as one minus the Chao-modified Jaccard index, which corrects for under-sampling, and this distance was used for clustering. Frequency-weighted overlap with synovial clonotypes was computed at 200 sample sizes with 200 draws without replacement at each size, and the value at the size of the smaller sample was reported. TCRdb's version of the immuneACCESS table is confined to in-frame rearrangements and falls short of the full clone set. An unresolved V gene accounts for under half of the shortfall where checked; the remainder is of unknown origin. That table gives V, J and clone size, and the DNA gave D and trimming. In this sample the table shows approximately 3,500 clones, roughly 79% of which occur a single time. The top ten clones comprise 3% to 4% of the sample.

The sequenced samples were obtained from patients with active juvenile idiopathic arthritis. Right after thawing, the cells went straight into sorting, and Live/Dead Fixable Near-IR Stain was used to exclude dead cells. The clonotype originates from a human donor with juvenile idiopathic arthritis. Sequenced: CD4+ T cells from synovial fluid. The chain is encoded by TRBV5-1 joined to TRBJ2-7; TRBD1 is perhaps the D gene, given 6 matching bases. The encoded CDR3 is CASSLGWGRSEYEQYF. The DNA is TGCGCCAGCAGCTTGGGGTGGGGGCGCAGTGAGTACGAGCAGTACTTC.